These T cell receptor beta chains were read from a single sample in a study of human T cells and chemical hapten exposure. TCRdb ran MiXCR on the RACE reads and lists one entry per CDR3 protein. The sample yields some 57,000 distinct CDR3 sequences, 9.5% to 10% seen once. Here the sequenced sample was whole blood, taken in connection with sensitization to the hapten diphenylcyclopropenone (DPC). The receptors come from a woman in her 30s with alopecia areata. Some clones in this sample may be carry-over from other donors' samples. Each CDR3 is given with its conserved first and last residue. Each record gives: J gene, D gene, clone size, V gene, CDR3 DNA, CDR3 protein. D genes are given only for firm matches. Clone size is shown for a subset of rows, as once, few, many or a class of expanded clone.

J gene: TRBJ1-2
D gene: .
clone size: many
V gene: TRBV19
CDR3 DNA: TGTGCCAGTAGTATTGGTGGGGGCCCCTATGGCTACACCTTC
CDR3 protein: CASSIGGGPYGYTF

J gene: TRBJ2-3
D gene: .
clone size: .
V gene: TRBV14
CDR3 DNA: TGTGCCAGCAGCCAAGACGGGCCACGGAGGGATACGCAGTATTTT
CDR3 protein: CASSQDGPRRDTQYF

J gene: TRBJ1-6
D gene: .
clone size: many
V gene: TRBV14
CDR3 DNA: TGTGCCAGCAGCCAAGGGGGGATAGTGCAGCCGGATTCACCCCTCCACTTT
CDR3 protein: CASSQGGIVQPDSPLHF

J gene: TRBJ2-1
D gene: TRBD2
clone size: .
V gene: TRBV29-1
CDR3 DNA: TGCAGCGTTGGGACTAGCGGCTACAATGAGCAGTTCTTC
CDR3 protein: CSVGTSGYNEQFF

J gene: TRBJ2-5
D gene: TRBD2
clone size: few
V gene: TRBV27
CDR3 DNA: TGTGCCAGCTCCGGGACTAGCGGGGGGGCGAGAGAGACCCAGTACTTC
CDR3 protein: CASSGTSGGARETQYF

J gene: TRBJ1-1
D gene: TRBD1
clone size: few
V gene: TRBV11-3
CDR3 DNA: TGTGCCAGCAGTGAGACAGGGTACACTGAAGCTTTCTTT
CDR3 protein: CASSETGYTEAFF

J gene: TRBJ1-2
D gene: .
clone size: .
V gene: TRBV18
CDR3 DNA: TGTGCCAGCTCACCAAGGTCGACAGGACCGGCAGGCGGCTACACCTTC
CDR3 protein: CASSPRSTGPAGGYTF

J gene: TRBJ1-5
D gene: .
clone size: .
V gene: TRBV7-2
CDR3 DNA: TGTGCCAGCAGCTCACAGGTATCCGGCAATCAGCCCCAGCATTTT
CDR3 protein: CASSSQVSGNQPQHF

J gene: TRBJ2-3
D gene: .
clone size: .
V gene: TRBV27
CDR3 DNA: TGTGCCAGCAGTTTCTTTGCGGACTCTAGCACAGATACGCAGTATTTT
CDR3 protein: CASSFFADSSTDTQYF

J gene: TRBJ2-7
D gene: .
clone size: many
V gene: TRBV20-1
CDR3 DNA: TGCAGTGCTCTAACTAGCAAAGCGACCTACGAGCAGTACTTC
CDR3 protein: CSALTSKATYEQYF

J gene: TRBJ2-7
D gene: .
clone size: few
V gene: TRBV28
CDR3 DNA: TGTGCCAGCAGTCCTCCCGGCGGGGACGAGCAGTACTTC
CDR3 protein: CASSPPGGDEQYF

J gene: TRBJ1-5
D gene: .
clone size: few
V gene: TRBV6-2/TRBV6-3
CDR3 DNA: TGTGCCAGCAGTCCGATTACTTTCCCGGGGCAGCCCCAGCATTTT
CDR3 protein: CASSPITFPGQPQHF

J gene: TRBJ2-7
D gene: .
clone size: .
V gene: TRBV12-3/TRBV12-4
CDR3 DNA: TGTGCCAGCAGTCCCAGCGGGTACGAGCAGTACTTC
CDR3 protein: CASSPSGYEQYF

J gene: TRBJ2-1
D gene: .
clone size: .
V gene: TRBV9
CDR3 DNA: TGTGCCAGCAGCAATCCGGGACTCACCTACAATGAGCAGTTCTTC
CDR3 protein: CASSNPGLTYNEQFF

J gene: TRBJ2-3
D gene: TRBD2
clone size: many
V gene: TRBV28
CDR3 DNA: TGTGCCAGCAGTTTCGTAGGGACTAGCGGGGCCGGGCAGTATTTT
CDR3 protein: CASSFVGTSGAGQYF

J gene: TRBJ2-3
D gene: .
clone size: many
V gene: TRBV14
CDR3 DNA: TGTGCCAGCAGCCAAGTATGGGGGAGCACAGATACGCAGTATTTT
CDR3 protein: CASSQVWGSTDTQYF

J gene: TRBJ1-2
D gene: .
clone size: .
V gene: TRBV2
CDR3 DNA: TGTGCCAGCAGTGAGTGGGGGGCTGGCTACAACTTC
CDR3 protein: CASSEWGAGYNF

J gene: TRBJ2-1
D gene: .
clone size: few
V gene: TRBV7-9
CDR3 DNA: TGTGCCAGCAGCTTAGTTCCCCCTGAGGGAAATGAGCAGTTCTTC
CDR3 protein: CASSLVPPEGNEQFF

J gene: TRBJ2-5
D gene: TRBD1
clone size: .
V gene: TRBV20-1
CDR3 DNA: TGCAGTGCTCGACCAGGGGGCTGGGAGACCCAGTACTTC
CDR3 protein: CSARPGGWETQYF

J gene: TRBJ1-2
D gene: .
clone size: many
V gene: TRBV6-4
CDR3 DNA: TGTGCCAGCAGAGACAGGAACTATGGCTACACCTTC
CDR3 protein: CASRDRNYGYTF

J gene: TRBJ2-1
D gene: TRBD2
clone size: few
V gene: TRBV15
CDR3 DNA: TGTGCCACCACAGGACTAGGTAGGGATGAGCAGTTCTTC
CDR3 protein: CATTGLGRDEQFF

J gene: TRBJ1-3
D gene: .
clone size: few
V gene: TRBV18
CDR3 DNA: TGTGCCAGCTCACCACCGACAGTTGGAAACACCATATATTTT
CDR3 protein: CASSPPTVGNTIYF

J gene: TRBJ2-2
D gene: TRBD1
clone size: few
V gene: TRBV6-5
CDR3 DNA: TGTGCCAGCAGTCTCGACAGGGGGGACACCGGGGAGCTGTTTTTT
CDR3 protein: CASSLDRGDTGELFF

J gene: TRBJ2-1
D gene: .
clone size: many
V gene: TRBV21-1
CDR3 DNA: TGTGCCAGCAGCAAAGGTCTAGGGCTTGGTGATGAGCAGTTCTTC
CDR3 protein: CASSKGLGLGDEQFF

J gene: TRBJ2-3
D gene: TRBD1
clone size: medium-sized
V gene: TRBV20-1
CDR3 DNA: TGCAGTGTTCACGGGACAGGGATGACAGATACGCAGTATTTT
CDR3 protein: CSVHGTGMTDTQYF

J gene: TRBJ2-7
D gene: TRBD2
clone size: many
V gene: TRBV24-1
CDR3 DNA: TGTGCCACCAGTGCTGGTGCACTAGCGAGCTACGAGCAGTACTTC
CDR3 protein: CATSAGALASYEQYF

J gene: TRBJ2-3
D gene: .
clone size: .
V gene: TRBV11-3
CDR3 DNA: TGTGCCAGCAGCTTAGTTTCCCCAGATACGCAGTATTTT
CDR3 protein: CASSLVSPDTQYF

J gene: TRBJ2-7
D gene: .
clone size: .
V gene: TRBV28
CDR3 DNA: TGTGCCAGCAGCTTGGTGGCGGCGGGATCCTACGAGCAGTACTTC
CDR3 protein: CASSLVAAGSYEQYF

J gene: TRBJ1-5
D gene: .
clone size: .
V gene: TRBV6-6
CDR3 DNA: TGTGCCAGCACTTATAGCAATCAGCCCCAGCATTTT
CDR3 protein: CASTYSNQPQHF

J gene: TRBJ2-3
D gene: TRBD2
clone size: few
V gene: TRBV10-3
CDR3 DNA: TGTGCCTCCCAACTAGCGGGGCGGTCCACCACAGATACGCAGTATTTT
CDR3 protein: CASQLAGRSTTDTQYF

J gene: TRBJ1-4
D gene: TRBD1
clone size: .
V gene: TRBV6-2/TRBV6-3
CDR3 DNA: TGTGCCAGCAGCCGAAACCGGGACAGCGCAACTAATGAAAAACTGTTTTTT
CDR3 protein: CASSRNRDSATNEKLFF

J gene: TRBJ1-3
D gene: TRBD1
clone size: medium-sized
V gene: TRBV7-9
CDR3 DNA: TGTGCCAGCAGCTGGGGACAGGGGGCAGCTGGAAACACCATATATTTT
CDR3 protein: CASSWGQGAAGNTIYF

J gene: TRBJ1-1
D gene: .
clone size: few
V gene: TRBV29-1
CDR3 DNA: TGCAGCGCGAGGGGGTCCATGAACACTGAAGCTTTCTTT
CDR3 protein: CSARGSMNTEAFF

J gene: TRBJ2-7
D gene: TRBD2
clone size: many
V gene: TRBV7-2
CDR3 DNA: TGTGCCAGCAGCTTAGGACTTATCAGCGGGGGGGCCCACGAGCAGTACTTC
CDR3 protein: CASSLGLISGGAHEQYF

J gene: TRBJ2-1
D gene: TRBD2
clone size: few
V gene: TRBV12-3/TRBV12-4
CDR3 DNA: TGTGCCAGCAGTTCAACTGGACTAGCGGGGGGGCCTGGTGAGCAGTTCTTC
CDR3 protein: CASSSTGLAGGPGEQFF

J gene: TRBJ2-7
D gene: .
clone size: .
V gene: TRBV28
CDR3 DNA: TGTGCCAGCGGCATCCTAGGCCGGGGCTACGAGCAGTACTTC
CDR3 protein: CASGILGRGYEQYF

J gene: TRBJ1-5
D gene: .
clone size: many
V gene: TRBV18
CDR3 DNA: TGTGCCAGCTCACCGGGGGGCTCAGGCAATCAGCCCCAGCATTTT
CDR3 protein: CASSPGGSGNQPQHF